These 10 T cell receptor beta chains came from one sample sequenced in a study of naive and memory T cell subsets. Both TRBC1 and TRBC2 were covered by a beta constant-region primer of two equimolar oligonucleotides. TCRdb reprocessed the UMI-ligation and nested PCR reads via MiXCR and lists one record per CDR3 protein. The table has about 85,000 distinct CDR3 sequences, roughly 14% seen once. The sample consisted of central memory CD4+ T cells from blood. The source of these receptors is a human donor in good health.

This clonotype was observed a handful of times. The CDR3 loop reads CASSLVGDGPYF. The CDR3 DNA reads TGTGCCAGCAGCTTGGTAGGAGACGGCCCGTATTTT. The V and J genes are TRBV5-5 and TRBJ2-3; D is undetermined. The CDR3 is made up of 12 amino acids. Germline assignment: CDR1 SGHKS and CDR2 YYEKEE (reference sequence). V was clipped by 0 bases and J by 14 bases, with 13 bases between them.

This clonotype was detected many times. The rearrangement links TRBV7-8 to TRBJ1-4, with D unresolved. Deletions cut 11 bases from V and 8 bases from J, with 12 bases between. The germline V gene has CDR1 SGHVS and CDR2 FQNEAQ. The CDR3 runs to 11 residues. The CDR3 coding sequence is TGTGCCGTCGGCCTTCACGAAAAACTGTTTTTT. Amino acids: CAVGLHEKLFF.

This clonotype was recorded at least ten times. The chain employs TRBV11-2 and TRBJ2-1; 9 positions match TRBD2. The CDR3 has 15 amino acids. Per the germline V gene, CDR1 is SGHAT and CDR2 is FQNNGV. V shed 3 bases, J shed 8 bases, and the junction held 8 bases outside the gene matches. Written as DNA, the CDR3 is TGTGCCAGCAGCTTGGCTGGGACTAGCCTTGATGAGCAGTTCTTC. As protein: CASSLAGTSLDEQFF.

The sample holds many counts of this clonotype. The rearrangement joins TRBV7-2 to TRBJ2-7; D gene ambiguous. The CDR3 contains 13 residues. The germline V gene has CDR1 SGHTA and CDR2 FQGNSA. V was clipped by 5 bases and J by 3 bases, with 11 bases between them. The CDR3 DNA sequence: TGTGCCAGCAGCGCTGACACCAACTACGAGCAGTACTTC. The encoded protein is CASSADTNYEQYF.

This clonotype showed up just a few times. The V call is TRBV7-2, the J call TRBJ2-7; 9 bases are a match to TRBD2. Germline V gene lookup returns CDR1 SGHTA and CDR2 FQGNSA. Unmatched junction bases numbered 9, after V lost 5 bases and J lost 4 bases. The CDR3 has 15 residues. The CDR3 nucleotides read TGTGCCAGCAGCGGGGGTAGCGGGAGTGTGTACGAGCAGTACTTC. It codes for CASSGGSGSVYEQYF. The full variable domain, its missing parts supplied by reference TRBV7-2 and TRBJ2-7, is GAGVSQSPSNKVTEKGKDVELRCDPISGHTALYWYRQSLGQGLEFLIYFQGNSAPDKSGLPSDRFSAERTGGSVSTLTIQRTQQEDSAVYLCASSGGSGSVYEQYFGPGTRLTVT.

This clonotype was counted many times. V and J are TRBV4-1 and TRBJ2-3; 11 positions agree with TRBD2. Germline-derived CDR1 and CDR2 are MGHRA and YSYEKL. Losses at the gene ends were 4 bases for V and 2 bases for J; bases not matched to a gene: 14. This CDR3 is 19 amino acids long. CDR3 region: CASSPRLAGPGFYTDTQYF. Written as DNA, the CDR3 is TGCGCCAGCAGCCCCCGACTAGCGGGACCCGGATTTTACACAGATACGCAGTATTTT.

The sample holds many counts of this clonotype. This chain links TRBV4-3 with TRBJ2-1, with D perhaps matching TRBD2 (6 bases). V lost 4 bases, J lost 10 bases, and 26 bases lay in between. Germline loops: CDR1 LGHNA, CDR2 YSLEER. This CDR3 contains 17 residues. CDR3: CASSLETTAGSVREQFF. Here the CDR3 DNA reads TGCGCCAGCAGCCTAGAGACTACTGCGGGATCGGTAAGAGAGCAGTTCTTC.

Regarding this clonotype: A much larger clone differs from this one at a single base, so this may be a read error. V gene TRBV4-2 combines with J gene TRBJ1-2; D is undetermined. In germline, CDR1 is LGHNA, CDR2 YNFKEQ. Trimming shortened V by 0 bases and J by 10 bases, and 12 bases separated the two germline ends. The CDR3 loop spans 13 amino acids. The CDR3 nucleotides read TGTGCCAGCAGCCAAGACAGGAGCCCAGACTACACCTTC. This translates into CASSQDRSPDYTF.

Ten or more counts support this clonotype. The J gene is TRBJ2-7, the V gene TRBV30; unclear D gene. Trimming took 2 bases from V and 3 from J, leaving 5 bases between them. From germline, CDR1 is GTSNPN and CDR2 SVGIG (reference sequence). This CDR3 is built from 11 residues. CDR3 coding DNA: TGTGCCTGGAGTATTAACTACGAGCAGTACTTC. Amino acids: CAWSINYEQYF. The full variable domain, its missing parts supplied by reference TRBV30 and TRBJ2-7, is SQTIHQWPATLVQPVGSPLSLECTVEGTSNPNLYWYRQAAGRGLQLLFYSVGIGQISSEVPQNLSASRPQDRQFILSSKKLLLSDSGFYLCAWSINYEQYFGPGTRLTVT.

This clonotype came up many times. The chain has TRBV11-3 and TRBJ2-3; TRBD2 matches at 7 bases. V was clipped by 5 bases and J by 4 bases; unmatched bases: 9. This CDR3 spans 15 amino acids. CDR1 and CDR2 from the germline V gene are SGHNT and YENEEA. CDR3 in DNA: TGTGCCAGCAGCGCAAATAGCGGGTGGTCAGATACGCAGTATTTT. This encodes CASSANSGWSDTQYF.